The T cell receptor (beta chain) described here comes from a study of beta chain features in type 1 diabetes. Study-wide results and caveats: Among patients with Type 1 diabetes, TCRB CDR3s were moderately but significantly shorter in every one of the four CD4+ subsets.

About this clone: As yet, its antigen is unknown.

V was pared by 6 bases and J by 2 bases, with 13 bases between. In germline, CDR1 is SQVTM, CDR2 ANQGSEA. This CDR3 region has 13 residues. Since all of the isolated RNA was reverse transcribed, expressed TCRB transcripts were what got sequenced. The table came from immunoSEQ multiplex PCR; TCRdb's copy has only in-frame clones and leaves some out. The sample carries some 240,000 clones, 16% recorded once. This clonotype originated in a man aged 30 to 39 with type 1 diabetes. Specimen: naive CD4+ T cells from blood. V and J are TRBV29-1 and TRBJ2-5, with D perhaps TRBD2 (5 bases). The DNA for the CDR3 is TGCAGCGTCCGGACTCTCTCTCAAGAGACCCAGTACTTC. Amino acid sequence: CSVRTLSQETQYF.